This T cell receptor (beta chain) was observed in a study of early T cells in non-severe SARS-CoV-2 infection. TCRdb called the 5' RACE reads again in MiXCR, with one record for every CDR3 protein. Among around 58,000 distinct CDR3 sequences listed, 4.9% were seen once. V shed 6 bases, J shed 6 bases, and the junction held 13 bases outside the gene matches. This CDR3 is 15 amino acids long. Germline values: CDR1 SEHNR, CDR2 FQNEAQ (reference sequence). The sequence was collected from an adult who was a healthcare worker with PCR-confirmed SARS-CoV-2 infection or an uninfected control (not recorded which). The sequenced sample was whole blood. V and J are TRBV7-9 and TRBJ2-7, with TRBD1 identical over 8 bases. The CDR3 nucleotides read TGTGCCAGCAGAGCACCGGCCCAGGGGGCTGGCGAGCAGTACTTC. It specifies CASRAPAQGAGEQYF.